This record concerns one T cell receptor (beta chain) sequence. It has no known antigen specificity. Base qualities are missing; no much larger clone stands one base away. For this chain, trimming is 1 base at the V end and 4 bases at the J end, and the number of junction bases without a gene match is 10. Taken from the germline V gene, the CDR1 and CDR2 loops are SGHVS and FNYEAQ. The CDR3, from cysteine to phenylalanine, totals 18 residues. Only the CDR3 DNA is retained, 54 bases long and in frame from the first base. Sequencing took place on an Illumina HiSeq 1500. In TCRdb, the public reads were trimmed at Q25 with fastp and aligned with MiXCR, with productive beta chains retained. Rows are unified per CDR3 protein, each entry keeping the most common DNA and genes. In all, the sample holds 550,000 to 850,000 distinct CDR3 sequences, and roughly 33% of those were seen once. The ten biggest clones cover 15% to 20% of the sample.

This record comes from a study of T cell repertoires in cytomegalovirus infection (dated by TCRdb to the late 2010s). In terms of the full investigation: The peptide stimulations were aimed at well-studied HLA-B-restricted epitopes as well as recently identified HLA-C-restricted CMV epitopes, whose presentation resists viral immunomodulation. Donor HLA type was relevant to the analysis, because carriage of CMV infection together with the matching HLA type was indicated by public TCR beta signatures.

What the work shows at the level of the full study, not this receptor alone: Cumulative frequency of public TCR beta family members discriminated carriers of CMV infection plus the relevant HLA type in this cohort and an independent roughly 350-donor cohort. The ex vivo response was dominated by HLA-C-restricted CMV-specific TCR beta clonotypes, and the single most frequent clonotype in two of eight donors was supplied by these HLA-C-restricted clonotypes.

The meaning of the sample's treatment or condition label: in vitro stimulation with specific CMV peptide epitopes to enrich CMV-specific T cells. This sequence uses TRBV7-6 and TRBJ2-6, with TRBD1 identical over 7 junction bases. The sequence was collected from a human donor in good health (CMV status not recorded). Some clones in this sample may be carry-over from other donors' samples. Sequences were derived from cultured PBMCs, sampled from culture after CMV antigen stimulation. Read as DNA, the sequence is TGTGCCAGCAGCTTAGAAACAGGGGTTAGCTCCGGGGCCAACGTCCTGACTTTC. Translated, it gives CASSLETGVSSGANVLTF.